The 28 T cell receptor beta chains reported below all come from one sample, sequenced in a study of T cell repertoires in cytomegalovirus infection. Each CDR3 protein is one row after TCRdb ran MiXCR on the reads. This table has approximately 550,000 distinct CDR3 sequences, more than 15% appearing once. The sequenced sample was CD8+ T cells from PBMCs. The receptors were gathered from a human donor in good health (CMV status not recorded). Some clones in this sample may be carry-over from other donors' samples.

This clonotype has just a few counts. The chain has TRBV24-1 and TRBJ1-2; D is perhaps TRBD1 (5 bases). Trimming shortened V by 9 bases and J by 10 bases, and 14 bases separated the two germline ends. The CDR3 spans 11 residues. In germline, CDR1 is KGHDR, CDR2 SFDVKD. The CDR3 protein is CATRQGNDYTF. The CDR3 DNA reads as TGTGCCACCCGGCAGGGCAATGACTACACCTTC.

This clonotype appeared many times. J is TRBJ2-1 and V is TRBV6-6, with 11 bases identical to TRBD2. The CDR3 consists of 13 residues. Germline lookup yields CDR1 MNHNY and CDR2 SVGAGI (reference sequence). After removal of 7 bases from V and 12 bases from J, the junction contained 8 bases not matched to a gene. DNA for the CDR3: TGTGCCAGCAAGACTAGCGGGATTACCCCGCAGTTCTTC. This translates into CASKTSGITPQFF.

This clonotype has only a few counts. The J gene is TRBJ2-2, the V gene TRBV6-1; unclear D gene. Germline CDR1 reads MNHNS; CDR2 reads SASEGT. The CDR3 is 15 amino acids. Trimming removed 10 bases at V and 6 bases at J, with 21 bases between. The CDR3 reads CATLPRTDIAGELFF. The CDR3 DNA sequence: TGTGCCACCCTCCCGCGTACCGACATTGCCGGGGAGCTGTTTTTT.

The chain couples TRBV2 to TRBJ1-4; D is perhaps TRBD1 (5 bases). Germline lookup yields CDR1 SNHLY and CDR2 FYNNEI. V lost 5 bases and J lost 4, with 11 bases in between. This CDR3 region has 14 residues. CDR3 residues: CASSSAGSNEKLFF. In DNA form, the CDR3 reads TGTGCCAGCAGTTCCGCAGGGAGTAATGAAAAACTGTTTTTT.

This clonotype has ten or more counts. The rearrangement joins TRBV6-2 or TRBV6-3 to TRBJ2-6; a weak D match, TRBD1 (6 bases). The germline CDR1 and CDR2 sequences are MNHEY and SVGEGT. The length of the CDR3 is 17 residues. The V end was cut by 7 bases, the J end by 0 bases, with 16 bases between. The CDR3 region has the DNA TGTGCCAGCACCGGGACACCCGAGATCTCTGGGGCCAACGTCCTGACTTTC. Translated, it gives CASTGTPEISGANVLTF.

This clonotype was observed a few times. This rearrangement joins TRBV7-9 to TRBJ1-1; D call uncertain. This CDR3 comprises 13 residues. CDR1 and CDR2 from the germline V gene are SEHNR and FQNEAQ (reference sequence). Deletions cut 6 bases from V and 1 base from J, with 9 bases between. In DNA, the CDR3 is TGTGCCAGCAGGGAGAATCCGAACACTGAAGCTTTCTTT. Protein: CASRENPNTEAFF.

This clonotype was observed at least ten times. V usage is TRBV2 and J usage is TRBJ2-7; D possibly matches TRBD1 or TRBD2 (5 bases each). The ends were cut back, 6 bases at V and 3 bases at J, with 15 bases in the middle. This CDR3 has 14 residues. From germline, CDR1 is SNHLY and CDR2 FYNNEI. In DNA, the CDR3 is TGTGCCAGCAGCGAATCCGGGACCCGCTACGAGCAGTACTTC. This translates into CASSESGTRYEQYF.

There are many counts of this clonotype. The CDR3 is CASSDPAGIYEQYF. For the CDR3, the DNA is TGTGCCAGCAGCGACCCAGCAGGTATCTACGAGCAGTACTTC. The V and J genes are TRBV7-9 and TRBJ2-7; D is uncertain. Trimming removed 5 bases at V and 3 bases at J, with 14 bases between. This CDR3 region has 14 residues. In germline, CDR1 is SEHNR, CDR2 FQNEAQ (reference sequence).

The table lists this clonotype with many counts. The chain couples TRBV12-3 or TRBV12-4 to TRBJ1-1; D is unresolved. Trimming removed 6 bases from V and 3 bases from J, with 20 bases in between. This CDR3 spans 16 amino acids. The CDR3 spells CASSRSMGAMHTEAFF. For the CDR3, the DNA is TGTGCCAGCAGCCGCTCAATGGGAGCAATGCACACTGAAGCTTTCTTT.

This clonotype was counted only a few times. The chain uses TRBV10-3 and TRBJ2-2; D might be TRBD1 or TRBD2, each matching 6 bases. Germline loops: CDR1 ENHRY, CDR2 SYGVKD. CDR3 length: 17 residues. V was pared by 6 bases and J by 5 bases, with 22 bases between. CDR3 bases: TGTGCCATCAGCCGCTCGGTGCGCGAAGGGGGGACCGGGGAGCTGTTTTTT. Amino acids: CAISRSVREGGTGELFF.

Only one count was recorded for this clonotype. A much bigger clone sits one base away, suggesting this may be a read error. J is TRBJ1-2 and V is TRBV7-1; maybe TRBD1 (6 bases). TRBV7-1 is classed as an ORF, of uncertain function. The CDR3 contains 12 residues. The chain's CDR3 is CASSRGGAGHTF. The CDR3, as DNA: TGTGCCAGCAGCCGAGGGGGGGCTGGCCACACCTTC.

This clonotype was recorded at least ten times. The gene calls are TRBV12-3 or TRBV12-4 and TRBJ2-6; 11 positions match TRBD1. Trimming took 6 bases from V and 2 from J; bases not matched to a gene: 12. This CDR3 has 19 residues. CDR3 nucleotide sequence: TGTGCCAGCAGCCCAATCGCCGGGACAGGGGGTGCTGGGGCCAACGTCCTGACTTTC. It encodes CASSPIAGTGGAGANVLTF.

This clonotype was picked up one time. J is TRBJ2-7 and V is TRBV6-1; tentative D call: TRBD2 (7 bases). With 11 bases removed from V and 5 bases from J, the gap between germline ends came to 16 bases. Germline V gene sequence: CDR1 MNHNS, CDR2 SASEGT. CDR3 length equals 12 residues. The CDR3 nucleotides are TGTGCCGGGGGGGCAGGGCAGCACGAGCAGTACTTC. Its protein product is CAGGAGQHEQYF.

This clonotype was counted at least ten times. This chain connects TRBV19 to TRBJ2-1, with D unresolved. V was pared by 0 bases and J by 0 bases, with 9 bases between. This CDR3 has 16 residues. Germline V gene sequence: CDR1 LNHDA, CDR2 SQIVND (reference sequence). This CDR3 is CASSIDREGSYNEQFF. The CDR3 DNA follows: TGTGCCAGTAGTATAGATAGAGAAGGCTCCTACAATGAGCAGTTCTTC.

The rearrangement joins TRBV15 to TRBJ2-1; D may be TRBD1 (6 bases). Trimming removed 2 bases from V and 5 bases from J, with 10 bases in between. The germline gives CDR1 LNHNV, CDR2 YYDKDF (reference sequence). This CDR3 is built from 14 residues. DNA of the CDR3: TGTGCCACCAGCAGATACACAGGGAACAATGAGCAGTTCTTC. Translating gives CATSRYTGNNEQFF.

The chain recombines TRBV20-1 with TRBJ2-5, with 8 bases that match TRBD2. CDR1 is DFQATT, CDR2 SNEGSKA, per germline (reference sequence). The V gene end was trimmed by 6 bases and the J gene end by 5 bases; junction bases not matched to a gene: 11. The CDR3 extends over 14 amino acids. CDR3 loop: CSANYGGALETQYF. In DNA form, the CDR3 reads TGCAGTGCCAACTACGGGGGGGCCTTGGAGACCCAGTACTTC.

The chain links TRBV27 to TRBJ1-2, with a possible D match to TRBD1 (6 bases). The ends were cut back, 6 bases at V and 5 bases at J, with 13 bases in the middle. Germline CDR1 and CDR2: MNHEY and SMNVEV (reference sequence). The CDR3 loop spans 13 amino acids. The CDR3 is CASSNGQLYGYTF. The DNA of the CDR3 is TGTGCCAGCAGCAACGGACAGCTGTATGGCTACACCTTC.

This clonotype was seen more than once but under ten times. CDR3 in DNA: TGTGCCAGCACCCCCGGGGGGGCACAGGAGCAGTTCTTC. It specifies CASTPGGAQEQFF. V is TRBV14 and J is TRBJ2-1; 8 nucleotides line up with TRBD2. The CDR3 spans 13 residues. The germline V gene encodes CDR1 SGHDN and CDR2 FVKESK. After removal of 7 bases from V and 10 bases from J, the junction contained 9 bases not matched to a gene.

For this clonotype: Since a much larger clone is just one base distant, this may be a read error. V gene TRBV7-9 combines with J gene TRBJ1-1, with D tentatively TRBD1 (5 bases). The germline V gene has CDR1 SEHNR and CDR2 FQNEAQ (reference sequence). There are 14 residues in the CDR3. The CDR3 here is CASSLASGRTVAFF. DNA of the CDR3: TGTGCCAGCAGCTTAGCTTCAGGGAGGACTGTAGCTTTCTTT.

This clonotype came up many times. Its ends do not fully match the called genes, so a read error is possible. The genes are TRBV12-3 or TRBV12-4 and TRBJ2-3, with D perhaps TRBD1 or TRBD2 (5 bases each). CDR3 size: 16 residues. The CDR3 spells CASSLAQGGPTDTQYF. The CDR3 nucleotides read TGTGCCAGCAGTCTAGCCCAGGGCGGCCCCACAGATACGCAGTATTTT.

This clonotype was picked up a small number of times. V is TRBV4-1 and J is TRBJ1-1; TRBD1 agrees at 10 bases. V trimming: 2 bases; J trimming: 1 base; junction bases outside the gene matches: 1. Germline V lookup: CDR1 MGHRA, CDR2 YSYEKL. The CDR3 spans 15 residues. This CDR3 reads CASSQWTGGNTEAFF. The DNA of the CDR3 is TGCGCCAGCAGCCAATGGACAGGGGGGAACACTGAAGCTTTCTTT.

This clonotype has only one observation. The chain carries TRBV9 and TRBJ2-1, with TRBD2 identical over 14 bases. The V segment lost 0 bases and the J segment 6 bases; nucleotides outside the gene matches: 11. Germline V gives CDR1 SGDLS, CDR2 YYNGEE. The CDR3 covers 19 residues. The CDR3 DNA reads TGTGCCAGCAGCGTAGTGGGGCAGGGACTAGCGGGAGCGGGCAATGAGCAGTTCTTC. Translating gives CASSVVGQGLAGAGNEQFF.

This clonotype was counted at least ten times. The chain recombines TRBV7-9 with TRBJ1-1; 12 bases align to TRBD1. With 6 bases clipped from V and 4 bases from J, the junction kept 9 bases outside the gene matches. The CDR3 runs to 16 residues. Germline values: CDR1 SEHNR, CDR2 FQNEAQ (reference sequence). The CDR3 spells CASRPPGQGAFTEAFF. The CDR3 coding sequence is TGTGCCAGCAGACCTCCGGGACAGGGGGCCTTCACTGAAGCTTTCTTT.

The CDR3 region is CASGLSPTVYGYTF. The CDR3 nucleotides are TGTGCTAGTGGTTTGTCTCCGACAGTCTATGGCTACACCTTC. The chain is built from TRBV12-5 and TRBJ1-2, with D perhaps matching TRBD1 (5 bases). Germline V gene data show CDR1 as LGHNT and CDR2 as FRNRAP. The CDR3 runs to 14 residues. Trimming took 2 bases from V and 4 from J, leaving 11 bases between them.

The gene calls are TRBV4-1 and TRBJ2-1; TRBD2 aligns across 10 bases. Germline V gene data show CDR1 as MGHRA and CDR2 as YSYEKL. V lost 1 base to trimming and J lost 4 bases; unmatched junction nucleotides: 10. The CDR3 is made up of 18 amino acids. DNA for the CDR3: TGCGCCAGCAGCCAAGGCGCTCTTGGGACTAGCGCTTACAATGAGCAGTTCTTC. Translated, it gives CASSQGALGTSAYNEQFF.

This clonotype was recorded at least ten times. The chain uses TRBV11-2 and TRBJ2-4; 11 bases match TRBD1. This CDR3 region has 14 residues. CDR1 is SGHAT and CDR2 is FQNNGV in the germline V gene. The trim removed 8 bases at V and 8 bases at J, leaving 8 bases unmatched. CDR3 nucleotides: TGTGCCAGCGCTACTGGGACAGGGGGAGACATTCAGTACTTC. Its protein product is CASATGTGGDIQYF. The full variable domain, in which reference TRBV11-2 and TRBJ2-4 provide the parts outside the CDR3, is EAGVAQSPRYKIIEKRQSVAFWCNPISGHATLYWYQQILGQGPKLLIQFQNNGVVDDSQLPKDRFSAERLKGVDSTLKIQPAKLEDSAVYLCASATGTGGDIQYFGAGTRLSVL.

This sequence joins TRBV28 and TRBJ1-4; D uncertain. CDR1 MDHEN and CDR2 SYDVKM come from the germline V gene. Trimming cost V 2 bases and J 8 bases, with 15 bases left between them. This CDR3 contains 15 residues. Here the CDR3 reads CASSLLTPSGEKLFF. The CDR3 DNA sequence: TGTGCCAGCAGTTTACTGACACCCTCGGGGGAAAAACTGTTTTTT.

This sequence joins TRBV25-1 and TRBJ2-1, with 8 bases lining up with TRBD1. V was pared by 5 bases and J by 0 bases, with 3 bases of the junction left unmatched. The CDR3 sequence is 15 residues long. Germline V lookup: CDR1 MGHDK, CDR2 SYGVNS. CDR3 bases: TGTGCCAGCAGTTTGGACAGGGACTCCTACAATGAGCAGTTCTTC. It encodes CASSLDRDSYNEQFF.